The source of this TCR beta chain is a study of blood T cell repertoires in COVID-19. Study-wide background: The analysed material was cDNA or gDNA that came from T cells, B-cell-depleted T cells, or PBMCs.

All enrollees were about 18 to 89 years old and from roughly 22 US areas. Clinical histories supplied by participants themselves formed the basis of cohort assignment. Exposed volunteers were people who met a COVID-19 case within 2 weeks before study entry. CDR1 is SGHRS and CDR2 is YFSETQ in the germline V gene. This CDR3 comprises 14 residues. With V trimmed by 4 bases and J by 4 bases, 4 bases remained unmatched. Clones were sequenced by immunoSEQ multiplex PCR, and TCRdb holds only the in-frame ones, with some missing. The table shows 250,000 to 300,000 clones, with roughly four fifths occurring only once.

The clonotype originates from a man aged 40-49 years who had been exposed to COVID-19. The gene calls are TRBV5-1 and TRBJ1-5, with TRBD1 identical over 8 bases. The sequenced sample consisted of PBMCs or T cells enriched from blood (not recorded which). Here the CDR3 DNA reads TGCGCCAGCAGCCTGGACAGGGAAAATCAGCCCCAGCATTTT. Its protein is CASSLDRENQPQHF.